The clone carrying this TCR beta chain was observed a few times. The record originates from a study of T cells after yellow fever vaccination. V lost 1 base and J 8 bases, leaving 12 bases between the germline ends. In germline, CDR1 is SEHNR, CDR2 FQNEAQ (reference sequence). The CDR3 extends over 14 amino acids. One entry per CDR3 protein, called by TCRdb with MiXCR from the 5' RACE reads. The table records about 110,000 distinct CDR3 sequences, roughly 8.4% of them present only once. This receptor was identified in a man aged 25 to 45 who received the YFV17D yellow fever vaccine. The sequencing used CD8+ T cells sorted from PBMCs, collected 45 days after the yellow fever booster vaccination. The chain employs TRBV7-9 and TRBJ2-1, with D perhaps TRBD2 (5 bases). The CDR3 spells CASSLDGPGDEQFF. The CDR3 coding sequence is TGTGCCAGCAGCTTAGACGGGCCCGGGGATGAGCAGTTCTTC.